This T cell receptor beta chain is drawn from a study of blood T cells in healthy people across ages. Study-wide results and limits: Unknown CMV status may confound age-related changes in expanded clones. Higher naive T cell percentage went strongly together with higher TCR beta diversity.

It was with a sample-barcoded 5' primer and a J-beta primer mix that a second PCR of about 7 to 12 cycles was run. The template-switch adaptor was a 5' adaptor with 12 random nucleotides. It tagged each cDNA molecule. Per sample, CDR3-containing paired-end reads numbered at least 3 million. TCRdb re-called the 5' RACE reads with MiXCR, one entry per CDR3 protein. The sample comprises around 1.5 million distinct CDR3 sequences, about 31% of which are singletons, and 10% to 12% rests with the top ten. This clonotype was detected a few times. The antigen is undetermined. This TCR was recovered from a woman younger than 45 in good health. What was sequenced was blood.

CDR3 residues: CASISGTWRGYTF. The CDR3 nucleotides read TGTGCCAGCATTTCCGGGACATGGCGGGGCTACACCTTC. This chain uses TRBV12-3 or TRBV12-4 with TRBJ1-2; D is perhaps TRBD1 (6 bases). The CDR3 loop spans 13 amino acids. V lost 7 bases, J lost 8 bases, and 17 bases lay in between.